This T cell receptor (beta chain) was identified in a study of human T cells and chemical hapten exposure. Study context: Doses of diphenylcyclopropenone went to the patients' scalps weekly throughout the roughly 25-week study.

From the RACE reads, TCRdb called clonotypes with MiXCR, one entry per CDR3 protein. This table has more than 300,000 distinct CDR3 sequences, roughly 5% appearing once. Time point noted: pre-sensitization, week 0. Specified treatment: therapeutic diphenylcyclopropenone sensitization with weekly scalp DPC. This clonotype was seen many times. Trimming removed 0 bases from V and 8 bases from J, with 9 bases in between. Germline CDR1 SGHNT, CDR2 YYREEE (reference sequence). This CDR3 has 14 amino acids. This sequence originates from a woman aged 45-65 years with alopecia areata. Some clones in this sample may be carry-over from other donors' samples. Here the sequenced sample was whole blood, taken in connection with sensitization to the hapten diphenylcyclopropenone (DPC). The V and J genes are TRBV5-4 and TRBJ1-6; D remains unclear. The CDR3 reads CASSLAGGDSPLHF. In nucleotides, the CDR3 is TGTGCCAGCAGCTTGGCAGGTGGGGATTCACCCCTCCACTTT. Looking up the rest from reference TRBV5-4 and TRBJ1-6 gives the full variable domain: ETGVTQSPTHLIKTRGQQVTLRCSSQSGHNTVSWYQQALGQGPQFIFQYYREEENGRGNFPPRFSGLQFPNYSSELNVNALELDDSALYLCASSLAGGDSPLHFGNGTRLTVT.